This T cell receptor (beta chain) came from a study of T cell repertoires in cytomegalovirus infection. As for the study in general: Evidence of both CMV infection and a matching HLA type came from public TCR beta signatures.

Germline V gene lookup returns CDR1 MNHNS and CDR2 SASEGT. This CDR3 is 14 amino acids long. V was pared by 4 bases and J by 6 bases, with 2 bases of the junction left unmatched. Regarding this clonotype: The antigen is unknown.

Each CDR3 protein is one row after TCRdb ran MiXCR on the reads. The sample lists about 300,000 distinct CDR3 sequences, around 25% seen once, with approximately 15% in the top ten. Study results and caveats: Cumulated frequencies of public TCR beta families served to identify carriers of CMV plus the relevant HLA.

The TCR originated in a human donor in good health (CMV status not recorded). Some clones in this sample may be carry-over from other donors' samples. The sample consisted of PBMCs. The chain is built from TRBV6-1 and TRBJ1-5; 11 positions match TRBD1. This chain's CDR3 is CASSGTGGTQPQHF. CDR3 sequence (DNA): TGTGCCAGCAGTGGGACAGGGGGCACTCAGCCCCAGCATTTT.